These 19 T cell receptor beta chains originate from one sample sequenced in a study of regulatory and conventional T cells in RAG deficiency. This table comes from immunoSEQ multiplex PCR, and its TCRdb copy is limited to in-frame clones, with some not included. The data show about 28,000 clones, around nine tenths seen once. Genomic DNA came from blood regulatory T cells gated CD4+ CD25-high CD127-low. A further study also used this sample, focusing on regulatory T cells. That source adds: Amplification used 52 TRBV primers and 13 TRBJ primers.

What was sequenced was Tregs sorted from blood. Receptor source: a human donor in good health.

The chain uses TRBV7-2 and TRBJ1-3; D gene ambiguous. Germline V gives CDR1 SGHTA, CDR2 FQGNSA. This CDR3 region has 17 residues. V lost 5 bases, J lost 0 bases, and 17 bases lay in between. The CDR3 nucleotides read TGTGCCAGCAGCGGCCGGGCAGCCCGGGGCTCTGGAAACACCATATATTTT. Translating gives CASSGRAARGSGNTIYF.

This rearrangement joins TRBV7-2 to TRBJ2-7; TRBD1 matches at 9 bases. The CDR3 has 14 amino acids. The germline V gene has CDR1 SGHTA and CDR2 FQGNSA. The trim removed 5 bases at V and 3 bases at J, leaving 5 bases unmatched. As DNA, the CDR3 is TGTGCCAGCAGCACGGGACAGGGTCTCTACGAGCAGTACTTC. It translates to CASSTGQGLYEQYF.

The chain couples TRBV19 to TRBJ1-3, with 8 bases lining up with TRBD1. The CDR3 consists of 16 residues. V lost 2 bases, J lost 0 bases, and 3 bases stayed unmatched. Germline V lookup: CDR1 LNHDA, CDR2 SQIVND (reference sequence). CDR3 protein: CASSIQGAYSGNTIYF. CDR3 coding DNA: TGTGCCAGTAGTATACAGGGGGCCTACTCTGGAAACACCATATATTTT.

This clone was counted a single time. The rearrangement uses TRBV2 and TRBJ2-1; D not resolved. The V gene lost 5 bases and the J gene lost 2 bases, with 13 bases spanning the gap. In germline, CDR1 is SNHLY, CDR2 FYNNEI. The CDR3 runs to 15 residues. The CDR3 nucleotides are TGTGCCAGCAGTTACATCGCAACGGCCTACAATGAGCAGTTCTTC. It translates to CASSYIATAYNEQFF.

The V gene is TRBV7-3, the J gene TRBJ1-5; D unresolved. This CDR3 region has 13 residues. The V gene's germline CDR1 is SGHTA and CDR2 FQGTGA. Trimming stripped 0 bases from V and 6 bases from J, with 6 bases between. The CDR3 loop is CASSLTPTQPQHF. CDR3 nucleotide sequence: TGTGCCAGCAGCTTAACCCCCACTCAGCCCCAGCATTTT.

The rearrangement joins TRBV9 to TRBJ1-4; perhaps TRBD1 as D (5 bases). The CDR3 runs to 14 residues. Trimming shortened V by 3 bases and J by 8 bases, and 14 bases separated the two germline ends. The V gene's germline CDR1 is SGDLS and CDR2 YYNGEE. CDR3 sequence reads: CASSAGPMEEKLFF. DNA for the CDR3: TGTGCCAGCAGCGCAGGGCCAATGGAAGAAAAACTGTTTTTT.

The chain recombines TRBV9 with TRBJ2-5; D may match TRBD1 or TRBD2 (5 bases each). V was trimmed by 0 bases and J by 1 base, leaving 10 bases between them. CDR3 length: 15 residues. Germline V gives CDR1 SGDLS, CDR2 YYNGEE. This CDR3 reads CASSVEEGTQETQYF. The DNA for the CDR3 is TGTGCCAGCAGCGTAGAAGAAGGGACCCAAGAGACCCAGTACTTC.

DNA for the CDR3: TGTGCCTGGAGGGAAAGGGGGTCAAATGGCTACACCTTC. It translates to CAWRERGSNGYTF. V is TRBV30 and J is TRBJ1-2; D might be TRBD1 (6 bases). The V gene's germline CDR1 is GTSNPN and CDR2 SVGIG (reference sequence). The CDR3 is 13 residues long. V lost 3 bases and J lost 6, with 14 bases in between.

V gene TRBV6-5 combines with J gene TRBJ1-1; D call uncertain. This CDR3 has 13 amino acids. The V end lost 0 bases, the J end lost 7 bases, and 9 bases lay between the germline ends. Germline lookup yields CDR1 MNHEY and CDR2 SVGAGI. Here the CDR3 reads CASSYSRAGEAFF. CDR3 nucleotides: TGTGCCAGCAGTTACTCGCGGGCAGGTGAAGCTTTCTTT.

The chain links TRBV19 to TRBJ1-4; D unresolved. Per germline, CDR1 LNHDA and CDR2 SQIVND (reference sequence). V was trimmed by 3 bases and J by 8 bases, leaving 7 bases between them. The CDR3 loop spans 12 amino acids. DNA of the CDR3: TGTGCCAGTAGTATCAGAGGCGAAAAACTGTTTTTT. It encodes CASSIRGEKLFF.

The chain recombines TRBV6-6 with TRBJ1-1, with D tentatively TRBD1 (6 bases). This CDR3 region has 15 residues. Germline values: CDR1 MNHNY, CDR2 SVGAGI (reference sequence). The V gene lost 1 base and the J gene lost 4 bases, with 13 bases spanning the gap. The DNA of the CDR3 is TGTGCCAGCAGTTACTTGTCTGGGGGCGTCACTGAAGCTTTCTTT. This sequence encodes CASSYLSGGVTEAFF.

The genes are TRBV2 and TRBJ1-2, with a tentative D call TRBD1 (6 bases). Germline CDR1 reads SNHLY; CDR2 reads FYNNEI. This CDR3 has 13 amino acids. V was clipped by 2 bases and J by 7 bases, with 11 bases between them. The CDR3 DNA sequence: TGTGCCAGCAGTGAACCCAGGGGAGGTGGCTACACCTTC. Translating gives CASSEPRGGGYTF.

This clone was detected only once. CDR3 sequence: CASSQDRVGGQFF. CDR3 DNA: TGTGCCAGCAGCCAAGACAGGGTTGGTGGGCAGTTCTTC. This chain joins TRBV7-6 and TRBJ2-1; 7 bases align to TRBD1. CDR3 length equals 13 residues. V dropped 5 bases and J dropped 12; count of bases not matched to a gene: 10. Germline CDR1 and CDR2: SGHVS and FNYEAQ.

The chain couples TRBV7-6 to TRBJ2-3; D may be TRBD1 (6 bases). V lost 5 bases and J 0 bases, leaving 9 bases between the germline ends. The CDR3 has 14 amino acids. Germline CDR1 reads SGHVS; CDR2 reads FNYEAQ. Here the CDR3 reads CASSAQGSTDTQYF. CDR3 sequence (DNA): TGTGCCAGCAGCGCCCAGGGGAGCACAGATACGCAGTATTTT.

The chain links TRBV4-1 to TRBJ1-5, with D maybe TRBD1 (6 bases). Germline V gene data show CDR1 as MGHRA and CDR2 as YSYEKL. V dropped 1 base and J dropped 3 bases, with 10 bases sitting between them. The CDR3 length is 15 residues. This CDR3 is CASSQVRTDNQPQHF. CDR3 DNA: TGCGCCAGCAGCCAAGTCCGGACAGACAATCAGCCCCAGCATTTT.

The V gene is TRBV7-9, the J gene TRBJ2-7; tentatively, D is TRBD2 (6 bases). V gave up 4 bases and J gave up 4 bases, with 11 bases separating them. The germline CDR1 and CDR2 sequences are SEHNR and FQNEAQ (reference sequence). The CDR3 is 13 amino acids. In DNA, the CDR3 is TGTGCCAGCAGCTATGGGACTTCTTACGAGCAGTACTTC. Translated: CASSYGTSYEQYF.

The chain is built from TRBV28 and TRBJ2-5; maybe TRBD2 (6 bases). This CDR3 comprises 13 residues. V was pared by 6 bases and J by 3 bases, with 11 bases between. In germline, CDR1 is MDHEN, CDR2 SYDVKM. In nucleotides, the CDR3 is TGTGCCAGCAGCCTTGGGGGGAAAGAGACCCAGTACTTC. Its translation: CASSLGGKETQYF.

This chain joins TRBV6-6 and TRBJ2-6; tentatively, D is TRBD1 (5 bases). V lost 6 bases to trimming and J lost 2 bases, with 11 bases between them. The germline gives CDR1 MNHNY, CDR2 SVGAGI (reference sequence). The CDR3 contains 15 residues. The CDR3 here is CASRPSGTGANVLTF. CDR3 sequence (DNA): TGTGCCAGCAGACCCTCAGGGACTGGGGCCAACGTCCTGACTTTC.

This rearrangement joins TRBV28 to TRBJ2-7; D is unclear. This CDR3 contains 13 residues. V lost 6 bases to trimming and J lost 0 bases, with 9 bases between them. From germline, CDR1 is MDHEN and CDR2 SYDVKM. CDR3 residues: CASRPGSSYEQYF. The CDR3 nucleotides are TGTGCCAGCAGGCCGGGCAGCTCCTACGAGCAGTACTTC.